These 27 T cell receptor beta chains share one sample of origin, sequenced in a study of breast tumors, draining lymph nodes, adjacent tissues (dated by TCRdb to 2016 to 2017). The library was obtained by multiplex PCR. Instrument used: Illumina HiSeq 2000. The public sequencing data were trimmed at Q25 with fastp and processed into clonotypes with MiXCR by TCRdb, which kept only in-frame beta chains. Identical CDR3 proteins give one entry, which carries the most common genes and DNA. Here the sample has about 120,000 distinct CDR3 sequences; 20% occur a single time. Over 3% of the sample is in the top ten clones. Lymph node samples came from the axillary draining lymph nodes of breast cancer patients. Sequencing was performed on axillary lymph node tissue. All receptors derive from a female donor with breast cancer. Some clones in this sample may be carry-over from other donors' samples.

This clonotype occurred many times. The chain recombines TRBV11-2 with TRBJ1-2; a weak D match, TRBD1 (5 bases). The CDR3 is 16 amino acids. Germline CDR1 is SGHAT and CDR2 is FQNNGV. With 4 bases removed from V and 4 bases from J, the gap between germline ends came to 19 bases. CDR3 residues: CASSSRTPGAGYGYTF. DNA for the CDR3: TGTGCCAGCAGCTCCCGCACGCCTGGGGCGGGCTATGGCTACACCTTC.

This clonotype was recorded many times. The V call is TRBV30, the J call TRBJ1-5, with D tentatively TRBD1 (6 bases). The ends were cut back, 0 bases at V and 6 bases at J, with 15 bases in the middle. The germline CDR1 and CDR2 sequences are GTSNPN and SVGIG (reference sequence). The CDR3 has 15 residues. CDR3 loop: CAWSVSYRDSQPQHF. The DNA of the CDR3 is TGTGCCTGGAGTGTAAGTTACAGGGACTCTCAGCCCCAGCATTTT.

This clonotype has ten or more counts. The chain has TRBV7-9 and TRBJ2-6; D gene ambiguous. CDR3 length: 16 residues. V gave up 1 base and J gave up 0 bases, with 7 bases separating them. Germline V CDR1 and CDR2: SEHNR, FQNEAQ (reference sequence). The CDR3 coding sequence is TGTGCCAGCAGCTTAGGCACCTCCTCTGGGGCCAACGTCCTGACTTTC. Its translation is CASSLGTSSGANVLTF.

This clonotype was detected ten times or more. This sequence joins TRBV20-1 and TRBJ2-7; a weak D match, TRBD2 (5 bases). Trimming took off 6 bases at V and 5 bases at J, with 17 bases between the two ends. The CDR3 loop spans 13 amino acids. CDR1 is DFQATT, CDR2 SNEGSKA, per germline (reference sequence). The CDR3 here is CSAISGRGDEQYF. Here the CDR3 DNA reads TGCAGTGCCATAAGCGGTCGGGGAGACGAGCAGTACTTC.

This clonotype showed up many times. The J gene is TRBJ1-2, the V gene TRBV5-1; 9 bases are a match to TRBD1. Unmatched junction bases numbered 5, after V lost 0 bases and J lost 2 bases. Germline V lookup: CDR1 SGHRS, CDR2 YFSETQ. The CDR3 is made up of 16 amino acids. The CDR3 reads CASSLDGTGLNYGYTF. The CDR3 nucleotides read TGCGCCAGCAGCTTGGACGGGACAGGGCTCAACTATGGCTACACCTTC. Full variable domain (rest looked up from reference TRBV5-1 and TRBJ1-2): KAGVTQTPRYLIKTRGQQVTLSCSPISGHRSVSWYQQTPGQGLQFLFEYFSETQRNKGNFPGRFSGRQFSNSRSEMNVSTLELGDSALYLCASSLDGTGLNYGYTFGSGTRLTVV.

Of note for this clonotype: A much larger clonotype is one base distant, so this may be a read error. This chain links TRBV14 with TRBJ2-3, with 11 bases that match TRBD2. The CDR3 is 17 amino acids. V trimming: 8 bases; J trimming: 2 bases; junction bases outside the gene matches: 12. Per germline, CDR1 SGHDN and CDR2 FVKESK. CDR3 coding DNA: TGTGCCAGCGGCCCCTGGGGACTAGCGGTCTCCACAGATACGCAGTATTTT. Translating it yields CASGPWGLAVSTDTQYF.

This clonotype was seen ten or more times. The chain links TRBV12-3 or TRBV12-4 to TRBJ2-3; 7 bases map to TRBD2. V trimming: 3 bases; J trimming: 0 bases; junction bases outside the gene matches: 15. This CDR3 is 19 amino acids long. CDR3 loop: CASSFFSLGSGVSTDTQYF. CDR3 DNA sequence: TGTGCCAGCAGTTTCTTCTCGCTGGGAAGCGGGGTTAGCACAGATACGCAGTATTTT.

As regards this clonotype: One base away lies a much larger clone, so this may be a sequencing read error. The CDR3 DNA sequence: TGTGCCAGCAGCTTAAATGTATTCGAGCGGTACTTC. Translated: CASSLNVFERYF. This chain links TRBV7-9 with TRBJ2-7; D gene ambiguous. Germline V CDR1 and CDR2: SEHNR, FQNEAQ (reference sequence). The CDR3 has 12 residues.

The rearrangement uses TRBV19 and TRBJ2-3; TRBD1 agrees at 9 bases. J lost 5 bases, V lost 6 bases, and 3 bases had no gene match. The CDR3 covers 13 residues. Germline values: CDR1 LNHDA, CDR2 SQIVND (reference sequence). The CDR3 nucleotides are TGTGCCAGTAGGGACAGGGGAATAGATACGCAGTATTTT. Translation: CASRDRGIDTQYF.

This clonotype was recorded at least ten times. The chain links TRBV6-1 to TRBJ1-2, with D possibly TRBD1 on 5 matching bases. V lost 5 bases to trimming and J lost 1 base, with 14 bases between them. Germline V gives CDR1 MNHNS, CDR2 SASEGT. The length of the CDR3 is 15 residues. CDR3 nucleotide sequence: TGTGCCAGCAGTAGCGACAGTACGCTTAACTATGGCTACACCTTC. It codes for CASSSDSTLNYGYTF.

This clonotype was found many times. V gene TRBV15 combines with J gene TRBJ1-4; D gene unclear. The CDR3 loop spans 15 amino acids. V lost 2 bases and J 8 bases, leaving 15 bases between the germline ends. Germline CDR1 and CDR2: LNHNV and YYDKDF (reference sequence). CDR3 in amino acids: CATSRLGNGIEKLFF. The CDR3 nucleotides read TGTGCCACCAGCAGATTGGGTAATGGGATAGAAAAACTGTTTTTT.

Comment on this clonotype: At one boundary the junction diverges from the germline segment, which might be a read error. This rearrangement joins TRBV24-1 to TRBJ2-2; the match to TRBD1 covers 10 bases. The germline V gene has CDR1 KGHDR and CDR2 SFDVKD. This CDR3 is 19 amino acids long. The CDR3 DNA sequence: TGTGCCACCAGTGACTCCGACCACCGGGACAGGGGTCTCGGACCGGAGCTGCTTTTT. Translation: CATSDSDHRDRGLGPELLF.

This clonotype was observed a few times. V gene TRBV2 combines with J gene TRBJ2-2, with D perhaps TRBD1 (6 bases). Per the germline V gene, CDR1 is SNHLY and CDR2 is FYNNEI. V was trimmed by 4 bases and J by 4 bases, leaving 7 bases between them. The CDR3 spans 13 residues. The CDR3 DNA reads TGTGCCAGCAGTGTCAGGGGCACCGGGGAGCTGTTTTTT. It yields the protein CASSVRGTGELFF.

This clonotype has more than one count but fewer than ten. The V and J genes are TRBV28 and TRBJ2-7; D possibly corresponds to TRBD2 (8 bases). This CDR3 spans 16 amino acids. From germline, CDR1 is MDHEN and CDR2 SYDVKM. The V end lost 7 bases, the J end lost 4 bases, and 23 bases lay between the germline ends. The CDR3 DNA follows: TGTGCCAGCAAGACTCAAGGGGGCGGGAGGTTTTACGAGCAGTACTTC. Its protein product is CASKTQGGGRFYEQYF.

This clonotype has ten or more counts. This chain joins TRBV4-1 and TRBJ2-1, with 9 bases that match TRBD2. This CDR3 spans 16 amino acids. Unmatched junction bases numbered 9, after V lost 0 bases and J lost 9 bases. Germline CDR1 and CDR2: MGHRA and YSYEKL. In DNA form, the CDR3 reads TGCGCCAGCAGCCAAGATCCCAGCGGGAGGTTCGGTGAGCAGTTCTTC. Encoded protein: CASSQDPSGRFGEQFF.

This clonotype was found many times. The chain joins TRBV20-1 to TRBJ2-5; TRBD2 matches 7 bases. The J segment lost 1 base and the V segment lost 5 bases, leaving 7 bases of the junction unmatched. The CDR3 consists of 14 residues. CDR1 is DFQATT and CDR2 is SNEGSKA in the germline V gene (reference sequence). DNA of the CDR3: TGCAGTGCTGAGGAGGCGGGAGTCCAAGAGACCCAGTACTTC. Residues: CSAEEAGVQETQYF.

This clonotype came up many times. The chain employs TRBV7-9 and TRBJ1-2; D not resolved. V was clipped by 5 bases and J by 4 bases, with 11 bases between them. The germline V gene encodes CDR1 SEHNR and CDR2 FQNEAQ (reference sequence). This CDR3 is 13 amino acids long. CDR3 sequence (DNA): TGTGCCAGCAGCGAAACAGCTTTCTATGGCTACACCTTC. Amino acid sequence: CASSETAFYGYTF.

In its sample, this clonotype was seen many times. Here the CDR3 reads CAISGPQNYEQYF. The CDR3 coding sequence is TGTGCCATCAGTGGCCCCCAGAACTACGAGCAGTACTTC. The rearrangement links TRBV10-3 to TRBJ2-7, with unresolved D. CDR3 length equals 13 residues. V was shortened by 4 bases and J by 3 bases, with 10 bases between the two germline ends. Germline assignment: CDR1 ENHRY and CDR2 SYGVKD.

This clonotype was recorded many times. CDR3 sequence reads: CASSFLPDRVNSPLHF. CDR3 nucleotide sequence: TGTGCCAGCAGCTTTCTACCGGACAGGGTTAATTCACCCCTCCACTTT. V is TRBV11-3 and J is TRBJ1-6; 8 nucleotides line up with TRBD1. CDR1 is SGHNT, CDR2 YENEEA, per germline. The V and J ends lost 3 bases and 6 bases, in that order; junction bases with no gene match: 7. The CDR3 contains 16 residues.

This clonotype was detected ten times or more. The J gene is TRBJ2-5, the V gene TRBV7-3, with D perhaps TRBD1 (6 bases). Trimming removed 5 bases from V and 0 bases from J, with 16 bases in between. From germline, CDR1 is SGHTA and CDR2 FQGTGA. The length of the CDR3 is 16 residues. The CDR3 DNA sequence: TGTGCCAGCAGCCTCTTGGGGCAGGGGCACCAAGAGACCCAGTACTTC. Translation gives CASSLLGQGHQETQYF.

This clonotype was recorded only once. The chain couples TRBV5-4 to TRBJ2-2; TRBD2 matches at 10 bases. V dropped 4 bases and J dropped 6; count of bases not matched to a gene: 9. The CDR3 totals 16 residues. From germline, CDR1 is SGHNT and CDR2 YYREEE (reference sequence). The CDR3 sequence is CASSHYLAGAAGELFF. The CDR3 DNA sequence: TGTGCCAGCAGCCATTACCTAGCGGGGGCCGCCGGGGAGCTGTTTTTT.

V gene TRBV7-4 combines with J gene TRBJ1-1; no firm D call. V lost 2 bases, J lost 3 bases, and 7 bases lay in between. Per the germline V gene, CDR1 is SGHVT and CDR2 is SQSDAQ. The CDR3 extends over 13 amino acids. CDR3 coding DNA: TGTGCCAGCAGCTTACAAAGCTACACTGAAGCTTTCTTT. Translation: CASSLQSYTEAFF.

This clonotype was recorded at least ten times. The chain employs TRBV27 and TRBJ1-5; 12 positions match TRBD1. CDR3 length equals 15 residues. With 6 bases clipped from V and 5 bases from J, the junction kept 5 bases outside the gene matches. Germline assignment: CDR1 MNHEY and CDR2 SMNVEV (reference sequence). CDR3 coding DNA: TGTGCCAGCAGCCACGGGACAGGGGGCGATCAGCCCCAGCATTTT. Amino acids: CASSHGTGGDQPQHF.

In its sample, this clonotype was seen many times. Written as DNA, the CDR3 is TGTGCCAGCAGCCAAACCCTAGCGGGAGGATCGAATGAGCAGTTCTTC. Its translation is CASSQTLAGGSNEQFF. J is TRBJ2-1 and V is TRBV2; 11 bases align to TRBD2. Germline V lookup: CDR1 SNHLY, CDR2 FYNNEI. CDR3 length equals 16 residues. V dropped 6 bases and J dropped 7; count of bases not matched to a gene: 11. Drawing the rest from reference TRBV2 and TRBJ2-1, the complete variable domain is EPEVTQTPSHQVTQMGQEVILRCVPISNHLYFYWYRQILGQKVEFLVSFYNNEISEKSEIFDDQFSVERPDGSNFTLKIRSTKLEDSAMYFCASSQTLAGGSNEQFFGPGTRLTVL.

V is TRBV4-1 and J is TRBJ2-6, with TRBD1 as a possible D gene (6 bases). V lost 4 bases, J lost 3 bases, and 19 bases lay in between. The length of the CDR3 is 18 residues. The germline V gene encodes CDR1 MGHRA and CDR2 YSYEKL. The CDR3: CASSPGPGHHLGANVLTF. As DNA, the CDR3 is TGCGCCAGCAGCCCTGGGCCGGGACACCATCTTGGGGCCAACGTCCTGACTTTC.

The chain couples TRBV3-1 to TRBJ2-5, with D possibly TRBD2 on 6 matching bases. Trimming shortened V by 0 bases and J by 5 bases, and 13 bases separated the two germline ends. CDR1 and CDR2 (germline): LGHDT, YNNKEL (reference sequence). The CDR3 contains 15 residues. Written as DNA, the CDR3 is TGTGCCAGCAGCCAAGAAGGAGGAGGGTGGGAGACCCAGTACTTC. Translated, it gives CASSQEGGGWETQYF.

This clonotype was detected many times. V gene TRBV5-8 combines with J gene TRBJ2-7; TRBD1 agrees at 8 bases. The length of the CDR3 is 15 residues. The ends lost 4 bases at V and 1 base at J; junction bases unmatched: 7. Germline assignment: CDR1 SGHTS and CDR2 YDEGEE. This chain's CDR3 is CASSRQGRTSYEQYF. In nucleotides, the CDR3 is TGTGCCAGCAGCCGACAGGGGCGTACTTCCTACGAGCAGTACTTC.